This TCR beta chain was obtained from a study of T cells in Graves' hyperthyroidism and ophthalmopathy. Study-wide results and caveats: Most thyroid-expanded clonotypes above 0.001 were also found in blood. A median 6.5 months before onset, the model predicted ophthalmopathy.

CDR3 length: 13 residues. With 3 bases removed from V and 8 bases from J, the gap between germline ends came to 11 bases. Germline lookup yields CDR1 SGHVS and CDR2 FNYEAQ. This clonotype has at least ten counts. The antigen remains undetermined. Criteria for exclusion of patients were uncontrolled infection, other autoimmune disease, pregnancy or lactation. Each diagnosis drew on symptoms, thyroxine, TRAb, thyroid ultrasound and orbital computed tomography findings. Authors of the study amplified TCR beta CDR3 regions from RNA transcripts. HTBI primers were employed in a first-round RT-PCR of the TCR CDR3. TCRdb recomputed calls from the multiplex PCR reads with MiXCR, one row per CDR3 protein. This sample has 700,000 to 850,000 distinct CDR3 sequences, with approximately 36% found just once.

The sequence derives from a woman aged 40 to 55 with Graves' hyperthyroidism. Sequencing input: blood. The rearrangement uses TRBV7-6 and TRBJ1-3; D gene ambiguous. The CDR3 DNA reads TGTGCCAGCAGCTTGACCGTGCTAGACACCATATATTTT. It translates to CASSLTVLDTIYF.